This section outlines one TCR beta chain sequence together with its context. Its antigen is unknown. Repertoires were generated with immunoSEQ multiplex PCR, while TCRdb's copy carries only in-frame clones and drops some. This sample has approximately 82,000 clones, with approximately 74% found just once. Before any sequencing was done, the ViraFEST assay used viral peptide pools to expand antigen-specific CD4+ T cells. After more than 9 days in culture, the CD4+ T cells were isolated. Peptides at around 10 ug/ml and IL-2 at about 10 IU/ml were added to about 2 million PBMC per well. The data derive from a study of vaccination effects on CD4 cells after COVID-19. Germline lookup yields CDR1 SGHRS and CDR2 YFSETQ. The trim removed 4 bases at V and 0 bases at J, leaving 5 bases unmatched. CDR3 size: 15 residues.

The sequencing here drew on CD4+ T cells from PBMCs cultured with HCoV-229E spike peptides, taken before COVID-19 vaccination. The chain is built from TRBV5-1 and TRBJ1-1; the match to TRBD1 covers 8 bases. This sequence was found in a human donor who received a COVID-19 vaccine. The CDR3, as DNA: TGCGCCAGCAGCCCTGGGGACAGGTTGAACACTGAAGCTTTCTTT. It encodes CASSPGDRLNTEAFF.